A single sample gave rise to the 25 T cell receptor beta chains below, sequenced in a study of T cell responses to AZD1222 COVID-19 vaccine. This table comes from immunoSEQ multiplex PCR, and its TCRdb copy is limited to in-frame clones, with some not included. The table has 89,000 or so clones, more than 85% seen once. The sample here was peripheral blood, taken 28 days after the second AZD1222 dose. Receptor source: an adult who received the AZD1222 COVID-19 vaccine.

The J gene is TRBJ2-1, the V gene TRBV6-4, with 9 bases fitting TRBD1. The CDR3 runs to 14 residues. In germline, CDR1 is MRHNA, CDR2 SNTAGT. V lost 0 bases and J lost 6; bases outside the gene matches: 0. The chain's CDR3 is CASSDSTGGNEQFF. In nucleotides, the CDR3 is TGTGCCAGCAGTGACTCGACAGGGGGCAATGAGCAGTTCTTC.

Regarding this clone: Additional DNA sequences in this sample encode the identical CDR3. The chain joins TRBV9 to TRBJ1-1; D gene uncertain. Trimming stripped 2 bases from V and 1 base from J, with 6 bases between. This CDR3 contains 13 residues. Germline V gene lookup returns CDR1 SGDLS and CDR2 YYNGEE. CDR3 region: CASSVLRNTEAFF. The CDR3 nucleotides are TGTGCCAGCAGCGTCCTTAGGAACACTGAAGCTTTCTTT.

V usage is TRBV21-1 and J usage is TRBJ2-5; the table names TRBD2, a call not compared with the DNA. TRBV21-1 is noted as a pseudogene. The CDR3 extends over 15 amino acids. In DNA, the CDR3 is TGTGCCAGCAGCAAACGAGGGTACGAAGAAGAGACCCAGTACTTC. It codes for CASSKRGYEEETQYF.

This clone was observed a single time. The chain combines TRBV6-5 with TRBJ1-2, with D tentatively TRBD1 (5 bases). V lost 6 bases and J 2 bases, leaving 13 bases between the germline ends. The CDR3 has 14 amino acids. CDR1 MNHEY and CDR2 SVGAGI come from the germline V gene. This CDR3 is CASRNLGRNYGYTF. Here the CDR3 DNA reads TGTGCCAGCAGAAACTTGGGACGGAACTATGGCTACACCTTC.

The CDR3 DNA is TGTGCCAGCAGTCGTTCGTTGAACACTGAAGCTTTCTTT. Protein product: CASSRSLNTEAFF. The chain combines TRBV28 with TRBJ1-1; D ambiguous. The V end lost 5 bases, the J end lost 0 bases, and 7 bases lay between the germline ends. The CDR3 contains 13 residues. Germline CDR1 reads MDHEN; CDR2 reads SYDVKM. The complete variable domain, with remaining parts taken from reference TRBV28 and TRBJ1-1, reads DVKVTQSSRYLVKRTGEKVFLECVQDMDHENMFWYRQDPGLGLRLIYFSYDVKMKEKGDIPEGYSVSREKKERFSLILESASTNQTSMYLCASSRSLNTEAFFGQGTRLTVV.

CDR3 DNA: TGTGCCAGCAGCCAAGAGAACGAGCAGTACTTC. This encodes CASSQENEQYF. This chain joins TRBV3-1 (or the pseudogene TRBV3-2) and TRBJ2-7; D gene ambiguous. Germline V gene sequence: CDR1 LGHDT, CDR2 YNNKEL (reference sequence). The CDR3 is 11 amino acids. V shed 0 bases and J shed 5 bases, with 2 bases lying between them.

The chain couples TRBV14 to TRBJ2-1; D is undetermined. Germline CDR1 is SGHDN and CDR2 is FVKESK. The V and J ends lost 3 bases and 0 bases respectively, with 15 bases between them. The CDR3 has 17 residues. The CDR3, as DNA: TGTGCCAGCAGCCAGAGGCATAGCTTGAGCTCCTACAATGAGCAGTTCTTC. It codes for CASSQRHSLSSYNEQFF.

This clone was observed a single time. V and J are TRBV28 and TRBJ2-7, with D possibly TRBD1 on 6 matching bases. The CDR3 length is 14 residues. Germline CDR1 MDHEN, CDR2 SYDVKM. Trimming removed 8 bases from V and 6 bases from J, with 20 bases in between. Here the CDR3 DNA reads TGTGCCAGCGGTGCAGACAGGACCCGGCGCGAGCAGTACTTC. Translated: CASGADRTRREQYF.

The chain joins TRBV19 to TRBJ2-7, with TRBD1 identical over 7 bases. Germline CDR1 reads LNHDA; CDR2 reads SQIVND (reference sequence). The CDR3 is 15 amino acids. V trimming: 0 bases; J trimming: 1 base; junction bases outside the gene matches: 3. CDR3 DNA sequence: TGTGCCAGTAGTATAGAAACAGGGGTTTCCTACGAGCAGTACTTC. Its translation is CASSIETGVSYEQYF.

Relative to its sample, this clone is medium-sized (0.01 to 0.1%). The chain recombines TRBV7-2 with TRBJ1-5; D may be TRBD1 (6 bases). Trimming stripped 5 bases from V and 4 bases from J, with 15 bases between. Germline V gives CDR1 SGHTA, CDR2 FQGNSA. The CDR3 contains 15 residues. The CDR3 here is CASSRPGTSNQPQHF. The CDR3 DNA sequence: TGTGCCAGCAGCCGTCCCGGGACAAGTAATCAGCCCCAGCATTTT.

V gene TRBV28 combines with J gene TRBJ1-5; no firm D call. CDR3 length equals 13 residues. Per germline, CDR1 MDHEN and CDR2 SYDVKM. Trimming removed 2 bases from V and 4 bases from J, with 6 bases in between. DNA for the CDR3: TGTGCCAGCAGTTTAGGAGTTAATCAGCCCCAGCATTTT. This encodes CASSLGVNQPQHF. Full variable domain (remainder filled in from reference TRBV28 and TRBJ1-5): DVKVTQSSRYLVKRTGEKVFLECVQDMDHENMFWYRQDPGLGLRLIYFSYDVKMKEKGDIPEGYSVSREKKERFSLILESASTNQTSMYLCASSLGVNQPQHFGDGTRLSIL.

This chain uses TRBV12-5 with TRBJ1-5, with D possibly matching TRBD1 (5 bases). The CDR3 covers 14 residues. V dropped 5 bases and J dropped 4 bases, with 12 bases sitting between them. Germline V gene data show CDR1 as LGHNT and CDR2 as FRNRAP. The CDR3 spells CASGMGGRNQPQHF. CDR3 DNA sequence: TGTGCTAGTGGTATGGGGGGACGAAATCAGCCCCAGCATTTT. The variable domain in full, completed from reference TRBV12-5 and TRBJ1-5, reads DARVTQTPRHKVTEMGQEVTMRCQPILGHNTVFWYRQTMMQGLELLAYFRNRAPLDDSGMPKDRFSAEMPDATLATLKIQPSEPRDSAVYFCASGMGGRNQPQHFGDGTRLSIL.

The CDR3 region is CASNRDRGFVTEAFF. The CDR3 bases are TGTGCCAGCAACCGGGACAGGGGTTTTGTTACTGAAGCTTTCTTT. This chain links TRBV2 with TRBJ1-1; 10 bases align to TRBD1. Per germline, CDR1 SNHLY and CDR2 FYNNEI. V trimming: 7 bases; J trimming: 5 bases; junction bases outside the gene matches: 10. This CDR3 region has 15 residues.

This sequence joins TRBV18 and TRBJ2-2; 7 bases fit TRBD1. The V segment lost 2 bases and the J segment 5 bases; nucleotides outside the gene matches: 8. Looked up from germline, CDR1 is KGHSH and CDR2 is LQKENI. The CDR3 contains 16 residues. CDR3 DNA: TGTGCCAGCTCACCATATACCGGGACAGATACCGGGGAGCTGTTTTTT. This gives the protein CASSPYTGTDTGELFF.

V and J are TRBV12-5 and TRBJ2-1; D ambiguous. The CDR3 sequence is 14 residues long. Germline-derived CDR1 and CDR2 are LGHNT and FRNRAP. Between the trimmed V and J ends, which lost 6 bases and 4 bases, there was a span of 13 bases. The CDR3 reads CASGPTSSYNEQFF. DNA for the CDR3: TGTGCTAGTGGACCGACGAGCAGTTACAATGAGCAGTTCTTC.

The rearrangement uses TRBV3-1 (or the pseudogene TRBV3-2) and TRBJ1-3, with D maybe TRBD1 (5 bases). V lost 1 base and J lost 4, with 11 bases in between. CDR3 length equals 15 residues. Germline assignment: CDR1 LGHDT and CDR2 YNNKEL (reference sequence). The CDR3 sequence is CASSQGGVSGNTIYF. In DNA, the CDR3 is TGTGCCAGCAGCCAAGGGGGGGTCTCAGGAAACACCATATATTTT.

The rearrangement uses TRBV7-2 and TRBJ1-5, with D uncertain. The CDR3 totals 13 residues. CDR1 and CDR2 from the germline V gene are SGHTA and FQGNSA. V was clipped by 6 bases and J by 4 bases, with 10 bases between them. The CDR3 protein is CASSWTGNQPQHF. The DNA of the CDR3 is TGTGCCAGCAGTTGGACGGGGAATCAGCCCCAGCATTTT.

The chain joins TRBV29-1 to TRBJ2-1, with no clear D. V was cut by 6 bases and J by 0 bases, with 12 bases left in between. The length of the CDR3 is 14 residues. The germline CDR1 and CDR2 sequences are SQVTM and ANQGSEA. Here the CDR3 reads CSVADTSSYNEQFF. The CDR3 nucleotides are TGCAGCGTGGCAGACACGAGCTCCTACAATGAGCAGTTCTTC.

V usage is TRBV15 and J usage is TRBJ2-5, with 15 bases aligning to TRBD2. The germline CDR1 and CDR2 sequences are LNHNV and YYDKDF (reference sequence). V trimming: 0 bases; J trimming: 4 bases; junction bases outside the gene matches: 3. The CDR3 is made up of 17 amino acids. DNA for the CDR3: TGTGCCACCAGCAGAGATCGGGGACTAGCGGGAGGAGAGACCCAGTACTTC. It specifies CATSRDRGLAGGETQYF. Looking up the rest from reference TRBV15 and TRBJ2-5 gives the full variable domain: DAMVIQNPRYQVTQFGKPVTLSCSQTLNHNVMYWYQQKSSQAPKLLFHYYDKDFNNEADTPDNFQSRRPNTSFCFLDIRSPGLGDTAMYLCATSRDRGLAGGETQYFGPGTRLLVL.

V is TRBV3-1 (or the pseudogene TRBV3-2) and J is TRBJ1-2, with 8 nucleotides matching TRBD1. The CDR3 sequence is 14 residues long. Trimming at V came to 1 base and at J to 6 bases, leaving 4 bases not matched to a gene. Germline V lookup: CDR1 LGHDT, CDR2 YNNKEL (reference sequence). DNA of the CDR3: TGTGCCAGCAGCCAAGTCCAGGGGGCAAATGGCTACACCTTC. It codes for CASSQVQGANGYTF.

This clone was seen only once. The V call is TRBV3-1 (or the pseudogene TRBV3-2), the J call TRBJ2-1; TRBD1 aligns across 9 bases. The CDR3 is 16 amino acids. The ends lost 5 bases at V and 4 bases at J; junction bases unmatched: 9. CDR1 is LGHDT and CDR2 is YNNKEL in the germline V gene (reference sequence). The CDR3 spells CASSWGRTGVYNEQFF. CDR3 in DNA: TGTGCCAGCAGCTGGGGAAGGACAGGGGTTTACAATGAGCAGTTCTTC.

This sequence joins TRBV28 and TRBJ1-6, with TRBD1 matching 8 bases. This CDR3 region has 15 residues. Per the germline V gene, CDR1 is MDHEN and CDR2 is SYDVKM. With 2 bases clipped from V and 7 bases from J, the junction kept 4 bases outside the gene matches. The CDR3 nucleotides are TGTGCCAGCAGTTTAGATAGGACAGGGAATTCACCCCTCCACTTT. Translation: CASSLDRTGNSPLHF. Looking up the rest from reference TRBV28 and TRBJ1-6 gives the full variable domain: DVKVTQSSRYLVKRTGEKVFLECVQDMDHENMFWYRQDPGLGLRLIYFSYDVKMKEKGDIPEGYSVSREKKERFSLILESASTNQTSMYLCASSLDRTGNSPLHFGNGTRLTVT.

The chain couples TRBV15 to TRBJ2-5; 7 nucleotides align to TRBD2. CDR1 LNHNV and CDR2 YYDKDF come from the germline V gene (reference sequence). CDR3 length: 14 residues. The V and J ends lost 1 base and 5 bases, in that order; junction bases with no gene match: 4. CDR3 residues: CATSRGQGGETQYF. CDR3 bases: TGTGCCACCAGCAGAGGGCAGGGAGGGGAGACCCAGTACTTC. Full variable domain (outside the CDR3, taken from reference TRBV15 and TRBJ2-5): DAMVIQNPRYQVTQFGKPVTLSCSQTLNHNVMYWYQQKSSQAPKLLFHYYDKDFNNEADTPDNFQSRRPNTSFCFLDIRSPGLGDTAMYLCATSRGQGGETQYFGPGTRLLVL.

The V call is TRBV5-4, the J call TRBJ2-7; 8 positions match TRBD2. The germline gives CDR1 SGHNT, CDR2 YYREEE (reference sequence). V lost 0 bases, J lost 5 bases, and 7 bases stayed unmatched. There are 15 residues in the CDR3. The CDR3 bases are TGTGCCAGCAGCTTGGAACCTAGCGGGCGGGACGAGCAGTACTTC. It translates to CASSLEPSGRDEQYF.

This chain connects TRBV4-1 to TRBJ2-1; unclear D gene. CDR1 and CDR2 (germline): MGHRA, YSYEKL. Trimming pared 5 bases from V and 5 bases from J, leaving 13 bases between. The CDR3 is made up of 14 amino acids. The chain's CDR3 is CASSYRAQNNEQFF. The DNA of the CDR3 is TGCGCCAGCAGCTACCGGGCCCAAAACAATGAGCAGTTCTTC.